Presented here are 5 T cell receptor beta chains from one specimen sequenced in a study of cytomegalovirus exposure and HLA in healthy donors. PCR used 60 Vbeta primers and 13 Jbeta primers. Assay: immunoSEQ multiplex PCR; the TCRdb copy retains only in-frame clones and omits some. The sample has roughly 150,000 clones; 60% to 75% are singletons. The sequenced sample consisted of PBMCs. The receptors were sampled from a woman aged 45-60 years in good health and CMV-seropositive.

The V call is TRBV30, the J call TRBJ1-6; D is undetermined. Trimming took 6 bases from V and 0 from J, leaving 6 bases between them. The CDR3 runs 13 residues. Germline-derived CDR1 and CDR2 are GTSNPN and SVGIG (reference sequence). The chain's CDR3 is CACQNSYNSPLHF. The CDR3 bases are TGTGCCTGCCAGAACTCCTATAATTCACCCCTCCACTTT.

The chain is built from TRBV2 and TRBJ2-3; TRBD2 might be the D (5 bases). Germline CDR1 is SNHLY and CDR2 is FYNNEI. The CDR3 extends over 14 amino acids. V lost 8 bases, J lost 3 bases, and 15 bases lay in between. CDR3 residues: CASAGVIRTDTQYF. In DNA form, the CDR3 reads TGTGCCAGCGCCGGGGTAATTAGAACAGATACGCAGTATTTT.

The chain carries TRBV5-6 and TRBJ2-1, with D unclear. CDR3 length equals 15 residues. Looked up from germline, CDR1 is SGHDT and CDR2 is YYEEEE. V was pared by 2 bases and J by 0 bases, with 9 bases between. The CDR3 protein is CASSFGVSSYNEQFF. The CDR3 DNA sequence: TGTGCCAGCAGCTTCGGAGTTAGCTCCTACAATGAGCAGTTCTTC.

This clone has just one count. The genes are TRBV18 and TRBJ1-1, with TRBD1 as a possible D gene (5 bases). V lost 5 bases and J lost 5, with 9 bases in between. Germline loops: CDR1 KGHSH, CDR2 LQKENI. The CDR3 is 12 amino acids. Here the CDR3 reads CASSGGGTEAFF. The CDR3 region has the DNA TGTGCCAGCTCAGGGGGGGGGACTGAAGCTTTCTTT.

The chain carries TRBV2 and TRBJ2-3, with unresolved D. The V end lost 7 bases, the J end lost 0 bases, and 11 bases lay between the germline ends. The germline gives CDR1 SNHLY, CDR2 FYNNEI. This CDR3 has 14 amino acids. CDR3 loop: CASTRRSSTDTQYF. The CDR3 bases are TGTGCCAGCACTAGACGGTCTAGCACAGATACGCAGTATTTT. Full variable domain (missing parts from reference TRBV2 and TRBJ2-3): EPEVTQTPSHQVTQMGQEVILRCVPISNHLYFYWYRQILGQKVEFLVSFYNNEISEKSEIFDDQFSVERPDGSNFTLKIRSTKLEDSAMYFCASTRRSSTDTQYFGPGTRLTVL.